The clone carrying this T cell receptor beta chain has only a few counts. The CDR3 sequence is 13 residues long. Germline CDR1 and CDR2: DFQATT and SNEGSKA (reference sequence). V lost 5 bases and J 2 bases, leaving 13 bases between the germline ends. This entry comes from a study of T cells after yellow fever vaccination. Study summary: Researchers used SMART-Seq v4 Ultra Low Input to prepare fractions that had low cell numbers.

A 5'RACE template-switching step, the method used to make TCR cDNA, added a universal primer site and UMIs. TCRdb re-analysed the 5' RACE reads in MiXCR, keeping a single row per CDR3 protein. The sample includes 610,000 or so distinct CDR3 sequences, roughly an eighth of them seen just once. The chain carries TRBV20-1 and TRBJ2-7; perhaps TRBD2 as D (5 bases). The sequence derives from a man aged 30 to 45 who received the YFV17D yellow fever vaccine. The sequences come from PBMCs, collected on the day of the yellow fever booster vaccination. The CDR3 DNA sequence: TGCAGTGCTCTGGACGGGGATACCTACGAGCAGTACTTC. Its protein product is CSALDGDTYEQYF.